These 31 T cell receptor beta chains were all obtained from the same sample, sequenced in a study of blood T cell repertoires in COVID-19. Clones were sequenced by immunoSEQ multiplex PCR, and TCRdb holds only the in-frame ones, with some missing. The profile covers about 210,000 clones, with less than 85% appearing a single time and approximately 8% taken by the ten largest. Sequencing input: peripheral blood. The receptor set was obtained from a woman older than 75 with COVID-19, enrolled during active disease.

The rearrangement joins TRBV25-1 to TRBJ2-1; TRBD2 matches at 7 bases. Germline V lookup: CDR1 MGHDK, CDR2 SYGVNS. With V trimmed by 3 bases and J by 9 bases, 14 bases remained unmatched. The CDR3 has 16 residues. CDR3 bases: TGTGCCAGCAGTGACCCGATAACCGGGACTATTTCTGAGCAGTTCTTC. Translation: CASSDPITGTISEQFF.

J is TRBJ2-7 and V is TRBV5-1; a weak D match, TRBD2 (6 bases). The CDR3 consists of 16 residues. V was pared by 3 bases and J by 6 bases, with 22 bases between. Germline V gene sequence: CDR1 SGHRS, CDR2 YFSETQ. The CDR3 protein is CASSSQGSGSPIEQYF. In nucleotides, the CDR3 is TGCGCCAGCAGCTCTCAGGGTTCCGGGAGCCCCATCGAGCAGTACTTC.

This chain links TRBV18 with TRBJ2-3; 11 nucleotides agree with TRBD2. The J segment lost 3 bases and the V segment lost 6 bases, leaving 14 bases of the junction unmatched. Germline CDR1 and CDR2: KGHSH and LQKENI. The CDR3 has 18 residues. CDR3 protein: CASSPGLAGAGRTDTQYF. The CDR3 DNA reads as TGTGCCAGCTCGCCCGGACTAGCGGGTGCCGGGCGGACAGATACGCAGTATTTT. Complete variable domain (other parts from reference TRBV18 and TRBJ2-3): NAGVMQNPRHLVRRRGQEARLRCSPMKGHSHVYWYRQLPEEGLKFMVYLQKENIIDESGMPKERFSAEFPKEGPSILRIQQVVRGDSAAYFCASSPGLAGAGRTDTQYFGPGTRLTVL.

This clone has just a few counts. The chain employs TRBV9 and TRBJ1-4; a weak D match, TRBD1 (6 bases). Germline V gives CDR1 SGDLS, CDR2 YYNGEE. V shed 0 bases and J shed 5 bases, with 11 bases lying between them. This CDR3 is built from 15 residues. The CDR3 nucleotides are TGTGCCAGCAGCGTAGCAGTTGGGACAAATGAAAAACTGTTTTTT. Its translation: CASSVAVGTNEKLFF. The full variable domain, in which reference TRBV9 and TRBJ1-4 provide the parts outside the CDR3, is DSGVTQTPKHLITATGQRVTLRCSPRSGDLSVYWYQQSLDQGLQFLIQYYNGEERAKGNILERFSAQQFPDLHSELNLSSLELGDSALYFCASSVAVGTNEKLFFGSGTQLSVL.

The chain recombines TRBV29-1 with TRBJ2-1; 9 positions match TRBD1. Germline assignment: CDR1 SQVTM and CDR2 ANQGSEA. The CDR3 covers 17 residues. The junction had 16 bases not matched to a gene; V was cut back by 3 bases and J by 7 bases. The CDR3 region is CSVEGGGTGRTGNEQFF. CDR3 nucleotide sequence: TGCAGCGTTGAGGGAGGAGGGACAGGGAGGACAGGGAATGAGCAGTTCTTC.

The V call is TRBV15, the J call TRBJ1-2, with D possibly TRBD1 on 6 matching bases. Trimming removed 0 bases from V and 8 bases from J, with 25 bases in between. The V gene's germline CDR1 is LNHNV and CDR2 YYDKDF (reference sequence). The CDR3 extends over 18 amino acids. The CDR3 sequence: CATSRDARDTYTMGGYTF. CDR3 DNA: TGTGCCACCAGCAGAGATGCCCGGGACACATACACCATGGGCGGCTACACCTTC.

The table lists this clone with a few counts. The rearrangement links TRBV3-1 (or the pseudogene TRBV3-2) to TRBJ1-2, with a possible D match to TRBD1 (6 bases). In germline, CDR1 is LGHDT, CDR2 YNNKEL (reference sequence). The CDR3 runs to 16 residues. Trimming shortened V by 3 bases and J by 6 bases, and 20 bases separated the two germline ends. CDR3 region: CASSHLQGPPPDGYTF. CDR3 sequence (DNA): TGTGCCAGCAGCCATTTACAGGGACCCCCCCCTGATGGCTACACCTTC.

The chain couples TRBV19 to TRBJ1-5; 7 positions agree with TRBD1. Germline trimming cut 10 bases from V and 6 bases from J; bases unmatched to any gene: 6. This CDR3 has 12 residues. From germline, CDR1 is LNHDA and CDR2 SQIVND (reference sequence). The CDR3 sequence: CATRDSAQPQHF. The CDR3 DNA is TGTGCCACTCGGGACAGCGCTCAGCCCCAGCATTTT.

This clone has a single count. The CDR3 protein is CASSPAELRDTQYF. CDR3 coding DNA: TGTGCCAGCTCACCGGCGGAACTAAGGGATACGCAGTATTTT. V usage is TRBV18 and J usage is TRBJ2-3; D gene unclear. Germline V gene lookup returns CDR1 KGHSH and CDR2 LQKENI. The CDR3 totals 14 residues. V was clipped by 3 bases and J by 6 bases, with 13 bases between them. Using reference TRBV18 and TRBJ2-3 for the parts outside the CDR3, the full variable domain is NAGVMQNPRHLVRRRGQEARLRCSPMKGHSHVYWYRQLPEEGLKFMVYLQKENIIDESGMPKERFSAEFPKEGPSILRIQQVVRGDSAAYFCASSPAELRDTQYFGPGTRLTVL.

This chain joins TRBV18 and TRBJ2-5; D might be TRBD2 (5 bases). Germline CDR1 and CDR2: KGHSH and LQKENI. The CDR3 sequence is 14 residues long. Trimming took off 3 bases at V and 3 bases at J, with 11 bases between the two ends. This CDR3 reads CASSPSLGEETQYF. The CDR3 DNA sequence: TGTGCCAGCTCACCGAGTCTCGGGGAAGAGACCCAGTACTTC.

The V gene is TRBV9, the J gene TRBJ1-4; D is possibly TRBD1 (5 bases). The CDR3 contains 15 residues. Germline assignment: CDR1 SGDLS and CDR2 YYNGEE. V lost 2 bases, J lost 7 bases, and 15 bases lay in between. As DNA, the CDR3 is TGTGCCAGCAGCGTCGGGGGTGTCTCGAGTGAAAAACTGTTTTTT. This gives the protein CASSVGGVSSEKLFF.

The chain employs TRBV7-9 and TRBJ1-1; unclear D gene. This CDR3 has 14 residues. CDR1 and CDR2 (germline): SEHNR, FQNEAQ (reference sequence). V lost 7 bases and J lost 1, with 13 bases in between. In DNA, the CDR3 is TGTGCCAGCACCACCGGTGTCACGAACACTGAAGCTTTCTTT. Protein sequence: CASTTGVTNTEAFF.

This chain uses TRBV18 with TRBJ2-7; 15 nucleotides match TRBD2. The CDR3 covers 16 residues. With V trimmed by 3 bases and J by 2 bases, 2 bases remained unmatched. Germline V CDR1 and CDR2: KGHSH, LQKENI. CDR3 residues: CASSPGLAGGPYEQYF. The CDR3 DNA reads TGTGCCAGCTCACCGGGACTAGCGGGAGGACCCTACGAGCAGTACTTC. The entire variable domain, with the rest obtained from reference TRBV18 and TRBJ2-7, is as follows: NAGVMQNPRHLVRRRGQEARLRCSPMKGHSHVYWYRQLPEEGLKFMVYLQKENIIDESGMPKERFSAEFPKEGPSILRIQQVVRGDSAAYFCASSPGLAGGPYEQYFGPGTRLTVT.

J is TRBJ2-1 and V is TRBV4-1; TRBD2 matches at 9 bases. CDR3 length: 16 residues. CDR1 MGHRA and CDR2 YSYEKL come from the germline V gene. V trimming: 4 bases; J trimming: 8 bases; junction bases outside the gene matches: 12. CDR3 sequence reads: CASSPHLREGNDEQFF. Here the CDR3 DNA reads TGCGCCAGCAGCCCCCACTTGCGGGAGGGCAACGATGAGCAGTTCTTC.

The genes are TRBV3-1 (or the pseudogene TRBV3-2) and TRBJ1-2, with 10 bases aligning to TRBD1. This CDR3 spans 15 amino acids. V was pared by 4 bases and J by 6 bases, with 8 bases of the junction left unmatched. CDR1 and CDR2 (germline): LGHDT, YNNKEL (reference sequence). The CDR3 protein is CASSLAGTGVDGYTF. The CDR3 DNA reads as TGTGCCAGCAGCCTAGCCGGGACAGGGGTGGATGGCTACACCTTC.

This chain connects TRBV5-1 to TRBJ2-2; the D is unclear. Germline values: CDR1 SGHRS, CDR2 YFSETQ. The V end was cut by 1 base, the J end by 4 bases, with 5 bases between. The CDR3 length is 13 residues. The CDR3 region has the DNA TGCGCCAGCAGCTTGAGAGCCACCGGGGAGCTGTTTTTT. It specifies CASSLRATGELFF.

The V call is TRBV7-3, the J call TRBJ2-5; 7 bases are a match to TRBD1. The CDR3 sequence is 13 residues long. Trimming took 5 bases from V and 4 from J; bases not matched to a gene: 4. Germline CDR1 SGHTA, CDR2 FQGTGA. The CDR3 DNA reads TGTGCCAGCAGCCGAGGGGGCCGAGAGACCCAGTACTTC. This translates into CASSRGGRETQYF.

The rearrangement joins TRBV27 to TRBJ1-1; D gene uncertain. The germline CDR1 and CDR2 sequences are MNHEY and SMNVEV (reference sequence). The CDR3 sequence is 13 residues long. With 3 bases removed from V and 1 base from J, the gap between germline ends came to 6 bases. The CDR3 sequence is CASSFAGNTEAFF. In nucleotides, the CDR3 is TGTGCCAGCAGTTTTGCGGGGAACACTGAAGCTTTCTTT.

The CDR3, as DNA: TGCAGCGTTGATCGGGCCGGGACAGGCGTTTTTAATAGCAATCAGCCCCAGCATTTT. This sequence encodes CSVDRAGTGVFNSNQPQHF. This rearrangement joins TRBV29-1 to TRBJ1-5; 8 nucleotides match TRBD1. The germline gives CDR1 SQVTM, CDR2 ANQGSEA. This CDR3 region has 19 residues. Trimming cost V 3 bases and J 0 bases; bases outside gene matches: 16.

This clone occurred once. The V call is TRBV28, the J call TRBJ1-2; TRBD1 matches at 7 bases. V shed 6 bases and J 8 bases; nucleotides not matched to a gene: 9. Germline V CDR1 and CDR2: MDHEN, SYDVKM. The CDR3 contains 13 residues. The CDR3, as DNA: TGTGCCAGCAGCCCTCCCGGGACAGAAGGCTACACCTTC. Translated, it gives CASSPPGTEGYTF.

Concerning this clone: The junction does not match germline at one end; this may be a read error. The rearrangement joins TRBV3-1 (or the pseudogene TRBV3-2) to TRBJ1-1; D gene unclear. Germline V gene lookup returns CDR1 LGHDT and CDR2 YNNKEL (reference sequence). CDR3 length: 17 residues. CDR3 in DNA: TGTGCCGGCAGCCCCTCAAGGGTAGGGAGAGGTTCCACTGAAGCTTTCTTT. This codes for CAGSPSRVGRGSTEAFF.

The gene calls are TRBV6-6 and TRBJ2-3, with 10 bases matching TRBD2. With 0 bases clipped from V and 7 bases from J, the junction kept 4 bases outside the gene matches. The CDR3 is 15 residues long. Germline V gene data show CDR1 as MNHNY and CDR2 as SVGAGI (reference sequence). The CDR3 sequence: CASSYSSGRGYTQYF. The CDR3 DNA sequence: TGTGCCAGCAGTTACTCAAGCGGGAGGGGGTATACGCAGTATTTT.

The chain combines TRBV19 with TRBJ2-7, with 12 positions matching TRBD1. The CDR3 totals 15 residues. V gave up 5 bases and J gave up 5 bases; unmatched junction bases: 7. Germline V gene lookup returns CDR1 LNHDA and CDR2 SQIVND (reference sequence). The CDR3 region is CASSDFGTGGHEQYF. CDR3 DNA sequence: TGTGCCAGTAGTGATTTCGGGACAGGGGGCCACGAGCAGTACTTC.

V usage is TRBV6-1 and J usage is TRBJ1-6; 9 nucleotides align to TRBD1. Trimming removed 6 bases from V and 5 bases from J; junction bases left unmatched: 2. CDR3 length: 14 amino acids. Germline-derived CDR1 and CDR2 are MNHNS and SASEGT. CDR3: CASRDRGHNSPLHF. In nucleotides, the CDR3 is TGTGCCAGCAGGGACAGGGGTCATAATTCACCCCTCCACTTT.

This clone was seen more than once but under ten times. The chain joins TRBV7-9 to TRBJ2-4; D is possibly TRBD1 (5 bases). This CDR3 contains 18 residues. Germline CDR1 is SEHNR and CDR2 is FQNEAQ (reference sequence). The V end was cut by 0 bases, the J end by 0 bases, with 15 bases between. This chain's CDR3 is CASSLAGGAHVAKNIQYF. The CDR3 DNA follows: TGTGCCAGCAGCTTAGCGGGTGGGGCCCACGTAGCCAAAAACATTCAGTACTTC.

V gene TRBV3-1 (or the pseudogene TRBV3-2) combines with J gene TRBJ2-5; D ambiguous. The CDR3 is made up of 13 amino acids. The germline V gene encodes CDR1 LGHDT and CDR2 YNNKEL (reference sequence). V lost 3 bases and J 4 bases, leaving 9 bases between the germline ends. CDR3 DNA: TGTGCCAGCAGCCATTATAGTATAGAGACCCAGTACTTC. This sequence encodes CASSHYSIETQYF.

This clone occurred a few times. Here the CDR3 reads CASTGAGARKLFF. The CDR3 bases are TGTGCCAGTACCGGGGCAGGGGCGCGAAAACTGTTTTTT. V and J are TRBV19 and TRBJ1-4; tentatively, D is TRBD1 (6 bases). Trimming took off 7 bases at V and 10 bases at J, with 16 bases between the two ends. The CDR3 totals 13 residues. The germline CDR1 and CDR2 sequences are LNHDA and SQIVND (reference sequence).

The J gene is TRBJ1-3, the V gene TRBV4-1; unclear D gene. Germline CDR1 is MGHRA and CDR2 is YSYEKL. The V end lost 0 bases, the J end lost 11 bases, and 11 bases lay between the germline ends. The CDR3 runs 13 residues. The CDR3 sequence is CASSQDPRFPIYF. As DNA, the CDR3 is TGCGCCAGCAGCCAAGATCCGAGATTCCCCATATATTTT.

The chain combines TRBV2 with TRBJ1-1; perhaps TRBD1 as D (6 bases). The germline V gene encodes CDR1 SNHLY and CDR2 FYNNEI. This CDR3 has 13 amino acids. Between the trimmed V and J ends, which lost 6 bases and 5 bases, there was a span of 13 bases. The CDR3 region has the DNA TGTGCCAGCAGAATACAGGGTCGGACTGAAGCTTTCTTT. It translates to CASRIQGRTEAFF.

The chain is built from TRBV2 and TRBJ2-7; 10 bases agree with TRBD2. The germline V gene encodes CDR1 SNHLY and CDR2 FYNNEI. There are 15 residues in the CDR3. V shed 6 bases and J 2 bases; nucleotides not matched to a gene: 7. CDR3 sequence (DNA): TGTGCCAGCAGCGCCTCAGCGGGGGGGCCCTACGAGCAGTACTTC. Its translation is CASSASAGGPYEQYF.

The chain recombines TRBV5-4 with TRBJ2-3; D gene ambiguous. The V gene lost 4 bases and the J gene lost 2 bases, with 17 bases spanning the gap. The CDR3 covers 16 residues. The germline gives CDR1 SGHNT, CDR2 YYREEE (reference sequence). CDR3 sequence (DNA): TGTGCCAGCAGCGAGGCGAAGAAAACCTCCACAGATACGCAGTATTTT. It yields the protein CASSEAKKTSTDTQYF.